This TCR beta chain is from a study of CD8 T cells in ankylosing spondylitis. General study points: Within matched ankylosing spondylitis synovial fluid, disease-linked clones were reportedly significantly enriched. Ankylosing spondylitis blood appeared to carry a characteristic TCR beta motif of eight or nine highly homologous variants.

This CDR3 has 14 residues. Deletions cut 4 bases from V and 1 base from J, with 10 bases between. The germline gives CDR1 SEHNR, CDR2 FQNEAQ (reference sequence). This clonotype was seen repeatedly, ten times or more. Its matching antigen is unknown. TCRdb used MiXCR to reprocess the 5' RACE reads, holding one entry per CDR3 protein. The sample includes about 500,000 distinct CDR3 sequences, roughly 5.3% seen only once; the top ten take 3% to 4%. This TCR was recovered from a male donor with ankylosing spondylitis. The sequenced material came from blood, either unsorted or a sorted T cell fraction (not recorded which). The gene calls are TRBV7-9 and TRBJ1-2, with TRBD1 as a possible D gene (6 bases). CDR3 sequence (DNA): TGTGCCAGCAGCTCCGGACAGCTTAACTATGGCTACACCTTC. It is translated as CASSSGQLNYGYTF.